This T cell receptor (beta chain) was profiled in a study of siplizumab effects on memory and regulatory T cells. Study-wide results and limits: Most proliferating CD4+ or CD8+ clones, roughly 80-97%, had no naive or memory assignment. Siplizumab cultures yielded proliferating Tregs whose suppressive function was not confirmed. A minor share of alloreactive clones matched unstimulated subsets.

Every sample had some 100,000 of its TCR templates assayed. Here immunoSEQ multiplex PCR was the method, and the copy in TCRdb shows in-frame clones only, minus some. The sample carries tens of thousands of clones, around 93% recorded once. For this clone: Its target is unknown.

This receptor was identified in a human donor in good health. The sample was CD8+ T cells sorted from blood.

The CDR3 loop reads CASSQGTGSYEEQYF. The CDR3 DNA is TGTGCCAGCTCGCAGGGGACAGGGTCCTACGAGGAGCAGTACTTC. The chain employs TRBV7-6 and TRBJ2-7; TRBD1 aligns across 9 bases. The CDR3 consists of 15 residues. CDR1 is SGHVS, CDR2 FNYEAQ, per germline. Trimming took 8 bases from V and 7 from J; bases not matched to a gene: 15.